The 28 T cell receptor beta chains in this list originate from one sample, sequenced in a study of T cell repertoires in cytomegalovirus infection. TCRdb re-analysed the reads in MiXCR, keeping a single row per CDR3 protein. The sample holds 250,000 or so distinct CDR3 sequences, over 15% seen once. Sequenced: CD8+ T cells from PBMCs. These receptors were taken from a human donor in good health (CMV status not recorded). Some clones in this sample may be carry-over from other donors' samples.

This clonotype was counted only a few times. This chain links TRBV3-1 with TRBJ2-7, with D possibly being TRBD1 (6 bases). Germline values: CDR1 LGHDT, CDR2 YNNKEL (reference sequence). Trimming left V 6 bases short and J 1 base short, with 7 bases between. The CDR3 is made up of 12 amino acids. The CDR3 sequence is CASRDSSYEQYF. CDR3 in DNA: TGTGCCAGCAGGGACAGTTCCTACGAGCAGTACTTC.

The rearrangement joins TRBV4-3 to TRBJ2-7, with D possibly matching TRBD1 (6 bases). The CDR3 has 15 residues. The germline V gene has CDR1 LGHNA and CDR2 YSLEER. V gave up 0 bases and J gave up 2 bases, with 11 bases separating them. CDR3 sequence: CASSQEATGPYEQYF. The CDR3 DNA reads TGCGCCAGCAGCCAAGAGGCCACAGGGCCCTACGAGCAGTACTTC.

A few counts support this clonotype. The V and J genes are TRBV2 and TRBJ2-7; TRBD1 is a possible D gene (6 bases). The germline V gene has CDR1 SNHLY and CDR2 FYNNEI. Trimming left V 5 bases short and J 0 bases short, with 20 bases between. The CDR3 has 17 amino acids. DNA of the CDR3: TGTGCCAGCAGTAGTGAAAAGACAGGCTACCTCTCCTACGAGCAGTACTTC. Its translation is CASSSEKTGYLSYEQYF.

This clonotype was detected only a few times. This chain uses TRBV20-1 with TRBJ2-1; no firm D call. Trimming left V 4 bases short and J 3 bases short, with 13 bases between. The CDR3 runs to 14 residues. From germline, CDR1 is DFQATT and CDR2 SNEGSKA (reference sequence). CDR3 sequence: CSAMAPSNYNEQFF. In DNA form, the CDR3 reads TGCAGTGCTATGGCCCCCTCGAACTACAATGAGCAGTTCTTC.

This clonotype has a handful of counts. V and J are TRBV4-1 and TRBJ2-7, with D perhaps TRBD2 (5 bases). The CDR3 is 14 amino acids. Germline V gene lookup returns CDR1 MGHRA and CDR2 YSYEKL. The V end lost 3 bases, the J end lost 1 base, and 10 bases lay between the germline ends. The CDR3 loop is CASSHPGISYEQYF. CDR3 nucleotide sequence: TGCGCCAGCAGCCACCCCGGGATTTCCTACGAGCAGTACTTC.

This chain joins TRBV7-9 and TRBJ2-3, with TRBD2 matching 10 bases. Germline assignment: CDR1 SEHNR and CDR2 FQNEAQ (reference sequence). The V and J ends lost 1 base and 3 bases, in that order; junction bases with no gene match: 10. The CDR3 covers 18 residues. CDR3 DNA sequence: TGTGCCAGCAGCTTAGGACCCCTCAGGACTAGCGGTACAGATACGCAGTATTTT. It specifies CASSLGPLRTSGTDTQYF.

This clonotype was seen ten or more times. V is TRBV20-1 and J is TRBJ2-1, with TRBD2 matching 13 bases. The germline gives CDR1 DFQATT, CDR2 SNEGSKA (reference sequence). With 6 bases clipped from V and 0 bases from J, the junction kept 2 bases outside the gene matches. This CDR3 is 15 amino acids long. In nucleotides, the CDR3 is TGCAGTGCGACTAGCGGGGGGAGCTCCTACAATGAGCAGTTCTTC. Translated, it gives CSATSGGSSYNEQFF.

This clonotype was seen a few times. The chain uses TRBV14 and TRBJ2-1, with D perhaps being TRBD1 or TRBD2 (5 bases each). In germline, CDR1 is SGHDN, CDR2 FVKESK. There are 15 residues in the CDR3. V was clipped by 4 bases and J by 5 bases, with 15 bases between them. Here the CDR3 reads CASSPLMGPNNEQFF. The CDR3 bases are TGTGCCAGCAGCCCTTTAATGGGACCGAACAATGAGCAGTTCTTC.

This chain uses TRBV4-2 with TRBJ2-1, with TRBD2 matching 7 bases. V trimming: 1 base; J trimming: 12 bases; junction bases outside the gene matches: 12. Germline CDR1 LGHNA, CDR2 YNFKEQ. The CDR3 has 15 amino acids. Here the CDR3 DNA reads TGTGCCAGCAGCCAAGTCGGGGGGAGTGGTTCCGGGCAGTTCTTC. Translation gives CASSQVGGSGSGQFF.

On this clonotype: A much larger clone lies a single base off, so this may be a read error. This rearrangement joins TRBV7-8 to TRBJ2-3; no clear D. Germline CDR1 SGHVS, CDR2 FQNEAQ. The CDR3 consists of 13 residues. Trimming cost V 3 bases and J 0 bases, with 4 bases left between them. CDR3 sequence reads: CASSLFSTDTQYF. The CDR3 DNA sequence: TGTGCCAGCAGCTTGTTCAGCACAGATACGCAGTATTTT.

A note on this clonotype: The junction departs from the called germline gene at one end, perhaps through a read error. The rearrangement joins TRBV6-1 to TRBJ2-7, with D perhaps matching TRBD2 (6 bases). This CDR3 has 15 amino acids. CDR1 is MNHNS and CDR2 is SASEGT in the germline V gene. The CDR3 region has the DNA TGTGCCAGCAGTGAAGGTTTCACTAGCTCCCACGAGCAGTACTTC. It yields the protein CASSEGFTSSHEQYF.

This clonotype has more than one count but fewer than ten. The rearrangement links TRBV12-3 or TRBV12-4 to TRBJ1-6; possibly TRBD1 for D (5 bases). The V end was cut by 5 bases, the J end by 0 bases, with 11 bases between. The CDR3 has 16 residues. The CDR3: CASSEDSYSYNSPLHF. In DNA form, the CDR3 reads TGTGCCAGCAGTGAAGACAGTTACTCCTATAATTCACCCCTCCACTTT.

This chain joins TRBV10-3 and TRBJ2-7, with 11 bases matching TRBD1. V lost 6 bases and J lost 3; bases outside the gene matches: 10. From germline, CDR1 is ENHRY and CDR2 SYGVKD. This CDR3 contains 16 residues. The CDR3 DNA is TGTGCCATCAGCGCCACATGGACAGGGGGCGACTACGAGCAGTACTTC. Amino acid sequence: CAISATWTGGDYEQYF.

This clonotype was found many times. The rearrangement joins TRBV7-8 to TRBJ2-1; no clear D gene. Germline CDR1 is SGHVS and CDR2 is FQNEAQ. This CDR3 has 14 residues. V was cut by 5 bases and J by 0 bases, with 8 bases left in between. As DNA, the CDR3 is TGTGCCAGCAGCCCCATTGCCTCCTACAATGAGCAGTTCTTC. It codes for CASSPIASYNEQFF.

This clonotype was counted a few times. The V and J genes are TRBV18 and TRBJ2-2, with D tentatively TRBD2 (6 bases). The CDR3 length is 17 residues. V was shortened by 2 bases and J by 1 base, with 14 bases between the two germline ends. CDR1 is KGHSH and CDR2 is LQKENI in the germline V gene. Written as DNA, the CDR3 is TGTGCCAGCTCACCAAAACGGACGGGAGAGAACACCGGGGAGCTGTTTTTT. It encodes CASSPKRTGENTGELFF. Full variable domain (rest looked up from reference TRBV18 and TRBJ2-2): NAGVMQNPRHLVRRRGQEARLRCSPMKGHSHVYWYRQLPEEGLKFMVYLQKENIIDESGMPKERFSAEFPKEGPSILRIQQVVRGDSAAYFCASSPKRTGENTGELFFGEGSRLTVL.

The table lists this clonotype with many counts. This chain joins TRBV7-8 and TRBJ2-1, with D unclear. Germline V lookup: CDR1 SGHVS, CDR2 FQNEAQ. V was cut by 1 base and J by 7 bases, with 5 bases left in between. The CDR3 sequence is 12 residues long. The CDR3 nucleotides are TGTGCCAGCAGCTTAGTCAGTAATGAGCAGTTCTTC. This gives the protein CASSLVSNEQFF. Complete variable domain (other parts from reference TRBV7-8 and TRBJ2-1): GAGVSQSPRYKVAKRGQDVALRCDPISGHVSLFWYQQALGQGPEFLTYFQNEAQLDKSGLPSDRFFAERPEGSVSTLKIQRTQQEDSAVYLCASSLVSNEQFFGPGTRLTVL.

This clonotype was seen ten or more times. The chain couples TRBV19 to TRBJ1-1; D ambiguous. The germline gives CDR1 LNHDA, CDR2 SQIVND (reference sequence). The CDR3 is 13 amino acids. Trimming left V 3 bases short and J 0 bases short, with 5 bases between. The CDR3 loop reads CASSIFMNTEAFF. DNA for the CDR3: TGTGCCAGTAGTATCTTCATGAACACTGAAGCTTTCTTT.

This clonotype was detected only a few times. J is TRBJ2-5 and V is TRBV4-3; a weak D match, TRBD2 (6 bases). Trimming pared 0 bases from V and 1 base from J, leaving 9 bases between. Germline values: CDR1 LGHNA, CDR2 YSLEER. The CDR3 is 15 residues long. CDR3 nucleotide sequence: TGCGCCAGCAGCCAAGATGGGGGACTCCAAGAGACCCAGTACTTC. It yields the protein CASSQDGGLQETQYF.

This clonotype was seen at least ten times. V usage is TRBV7-2 and J usage is TRBJ2-7, with D perhaps TRBD1 (5 bases). The CDR3 loop spans 14 amino acids. Germline CDR1 SGHTA, CDR2 FQGNSA. V lost 8 bases, J lost 5 bases, and 19 bases lay in between. The CDR3 coding sequence is TGTGCCAGCGCTGAGCCAGGGAAGCCTCACGAGCAGTACTTC. It codes for CASAEPGKPHEQYF.

The chain couples TRBV5-6 to TRBJ1-5; 7 positions match TRBD1. The CDR3 consists of 14 residues. Looked up from germline, CDR1 is SGHDT and CDR2 is YYEEEE. Trimming cost V 4 bases and J 4 bases; bases outside gene matches: 5. DNA for the CDR3: TGTGCCAGCAGCACAGGGGTTCGGAATCAGCCCCAGCATTTT. It is translated as CASSTGVRNQPQHF.

Many counts were recorded for this clonotype. The V and J genes are TRBV14 and TRBJ1-1, with D possibly matching TRBD1 (5 bases). The germline gives CDR1 SGHDN, CDR2 FVKESK. With 0 bases removed from V and 5 bases from J, the gap between germline ends came to 16 bases. The length of the CDR3 is 16 residues. The CDR3 spells CASSQDRNGRETEAFF. Written as DNA, the CDR3 is TGTGCCAGCAGCCAAGATCGTAATGGCAGGGAGACTGAAGCTTTCTTT.

This clonotype was counted many times. The chain combines TRBV7-8 with TRBJ1-5; D is ambiguous. Trimming pared 1 base from V and 2 bases from J, leaving 0 bases between. There are 12 residues in the CDR3. Looked up from germline, CDR1 is SGHVS and CDR2 is FQNEAQ. CDR3 residues: CASSLGNQPQHF. The CDR3 DNA reads as TGTGCCAGCAGCTTAGGCAATCAGCCCCAGCATTTT.

In this sample, this clonotype turned up many times. The CDR3: CASSWTSGYNTQYF. The CDR3, as DNA: TGTGCCAGCAGTTGGACTAGCGGATATAATACGCAGTATTTT. This rearrangement joins TRBV12-3 or TRBV12-4 to TRBJ2-3; 10 nucleotides align to TRBD2. Trimming took 4 bases from V and 7 from J; bases not matched to a gene: 5. CDR3 size: 14 residues.

This clonotype occurred a few times. The chain recombines TRBV9 with TRBJ1-1; no clear D gene. Germline V gene lookup returns CDR1 SGDLS and CDR2 YYNGEE. This CDR3 spans 13 amino acids. Trimming removed 4 bases at V and 1 base at J, with 8 bases between. The CDR3 loop is CASSPGTNTEAFF. CDR3 in DNA: TGTGCCAGCAGCCCGGGTACGAACACTGAAGCTTTCTTT.

This chain uses TRBV20-1 with TRBJ1-1; D gene uncertain. The CDR3 has 8 amino acids. V shed 5 bases and J shed 11 bases, with 6 bases lying between them. CDR1 is DFQATT, CDR2 SNEGSKA, per germline (reference sequence). Here the CDR3 reads CSAPGAFF. The CDR3 DNA is TGCAGTGCTCCGGGCGCTTTCTTT.

Only a few counts were recorded for this clonotype. This CDR3 is CASGDAGGIMDTQYF. CDR3 nucleotides: TGTGCCAGCGGGGATGCGGGGGGCATAATGGATACGCAGTATTTT. The chain has TRBV27 and TRBJ2-3; TRBD2 agrees at 8 bases. Unmatched junction bases numbered 13, after V lost 8 bases and J lost 6 bases. The germline gives CDR1 MNHEY, CDR2 SMNVEV (reference sequence). This CDR3 is built from 15 residues.

In this sample, this clonotype turned up many times. This chain joins TRBV12-3 or TRBV12-4 and TRBJ1-1; 7 nucleotides agree with TRBD1. V was pared by 1 base and J by 1 base, with 3 bases of the junction left unmatched. The CDR3 sequence is 15 residues long. CDR3 amino acids: CASSLEDRTNTEAFF. CDR3 sequence (DNA): TGTGCCAGCAGTTTAGAGGACAGGACGAACACTGAAGCTTTCTTT.

There are many counts of this clonotype. The gene calls are TRBV7-2 and TRBJ2-2; D ambiguous. The germline gives CDR1 SGHTA, CDR2 FQGNSA. CDR3 length equals 13 residues. V was shortened by 2 bases and J by 4 bases, with 5 bases between the two germline ends. The CDR3, as DNA: TGTGCCAGCAGCTTACAAGGCACCGGGGAGCTGTTTTTT. This codes for CASSLQGTGELFF.